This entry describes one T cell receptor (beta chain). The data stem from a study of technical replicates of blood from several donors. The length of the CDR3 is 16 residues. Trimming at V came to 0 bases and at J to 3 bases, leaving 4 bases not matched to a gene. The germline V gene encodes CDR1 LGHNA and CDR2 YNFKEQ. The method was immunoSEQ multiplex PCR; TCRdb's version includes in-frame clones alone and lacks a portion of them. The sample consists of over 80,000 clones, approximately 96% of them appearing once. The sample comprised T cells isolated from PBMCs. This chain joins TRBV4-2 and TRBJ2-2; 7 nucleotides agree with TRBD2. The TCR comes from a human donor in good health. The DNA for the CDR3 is TGTGCCAGCAGCCAAGAGCGGACTAGTTACACCGGGGAGCTGTTTTTT. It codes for CASSQERTSYTGELFF.